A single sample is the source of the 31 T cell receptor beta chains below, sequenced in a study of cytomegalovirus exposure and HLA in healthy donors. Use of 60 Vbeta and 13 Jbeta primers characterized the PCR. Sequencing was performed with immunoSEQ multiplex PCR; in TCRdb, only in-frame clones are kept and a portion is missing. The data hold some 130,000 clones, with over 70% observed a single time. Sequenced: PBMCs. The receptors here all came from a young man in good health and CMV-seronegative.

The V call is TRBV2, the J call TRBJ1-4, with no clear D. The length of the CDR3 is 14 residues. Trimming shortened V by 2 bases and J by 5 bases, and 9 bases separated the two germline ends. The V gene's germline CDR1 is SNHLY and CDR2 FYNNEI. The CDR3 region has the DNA TGTGCCAGCAGTGAACGTCGGGAAAATGAAAAACTGTTTTTT. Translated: CASSERRENEKLFF.

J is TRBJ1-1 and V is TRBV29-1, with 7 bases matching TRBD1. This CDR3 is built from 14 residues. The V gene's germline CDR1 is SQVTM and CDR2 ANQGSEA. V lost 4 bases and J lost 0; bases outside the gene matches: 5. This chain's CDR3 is CSVATGDLNTEAFF. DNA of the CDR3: TGCAGCGTTGCTACAGGGGATTTGAACACTGAAGCTTTCTTT. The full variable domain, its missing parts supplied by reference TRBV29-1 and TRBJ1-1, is SAVISQKPSRDICQRGTSLTIQCQVDSQVTMMFWYRQQPGQSLTLIATANQGSEATYESGFVIDKFPISRPNLTFSTLTVSNMSPEDSSIYLCSVATGDLNTEAFFGQGTRLTVV.

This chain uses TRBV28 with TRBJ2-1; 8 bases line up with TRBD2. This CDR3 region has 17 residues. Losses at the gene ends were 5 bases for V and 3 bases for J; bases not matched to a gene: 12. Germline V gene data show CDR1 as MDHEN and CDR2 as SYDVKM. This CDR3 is CASSPSIAGPHYNEQFF. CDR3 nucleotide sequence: TGTGCCAGCAGTCCTAGTATAGCGGGGCCTCACTACAATGAGCAGTTCTTC.

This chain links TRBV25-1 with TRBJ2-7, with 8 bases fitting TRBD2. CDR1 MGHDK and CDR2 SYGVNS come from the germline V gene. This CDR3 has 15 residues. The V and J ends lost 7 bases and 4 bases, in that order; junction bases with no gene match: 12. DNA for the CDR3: TGTGCCAGCACCCCGGGGATAGCGGGGACTTACGAGCAGTACTTC. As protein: CASTPGIAGTYEQYF.

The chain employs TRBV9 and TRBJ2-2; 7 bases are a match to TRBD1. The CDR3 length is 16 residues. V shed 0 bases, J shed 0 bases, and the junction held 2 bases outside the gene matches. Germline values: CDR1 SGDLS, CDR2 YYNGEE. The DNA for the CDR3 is TGTGCCAGCAGCGTAGGTCAGGGGGCGAACACCGGGGAGCTGTTTTTT. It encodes CASSVGQGANTGELFF.

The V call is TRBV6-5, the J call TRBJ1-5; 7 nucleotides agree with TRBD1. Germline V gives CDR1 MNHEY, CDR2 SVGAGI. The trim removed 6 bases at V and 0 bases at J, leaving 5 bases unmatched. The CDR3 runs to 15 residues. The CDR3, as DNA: TGTGCCAGCAGGGCCGGGACAGCTAGCAATCAGCCCCAGCATTTT. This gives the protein CASRAGTASNQPQHF.

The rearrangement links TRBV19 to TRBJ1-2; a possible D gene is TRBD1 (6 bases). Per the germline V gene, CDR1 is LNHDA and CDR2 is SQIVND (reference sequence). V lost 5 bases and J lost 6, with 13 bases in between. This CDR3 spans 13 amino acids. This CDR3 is CASSDRGAHGYTF. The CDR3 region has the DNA TGTGCCAGTAGTGATCGGGGGGCACATGGCTACACCTTC.

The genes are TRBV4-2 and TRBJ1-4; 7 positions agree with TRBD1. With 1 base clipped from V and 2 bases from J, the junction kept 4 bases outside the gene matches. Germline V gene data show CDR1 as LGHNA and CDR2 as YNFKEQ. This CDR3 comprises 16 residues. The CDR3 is CASSQGRGRTNEKLFF. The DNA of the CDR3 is TGTGCCAGCAGCCAAGGGAGGGGGCGGACTAATGAAAAACTGTTTTTT.

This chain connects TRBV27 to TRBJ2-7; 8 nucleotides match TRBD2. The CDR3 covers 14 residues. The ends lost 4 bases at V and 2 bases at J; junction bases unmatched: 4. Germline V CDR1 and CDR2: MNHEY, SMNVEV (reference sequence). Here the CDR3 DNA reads TGTGCCAGCAGTTGGGGACTAGGCGCCTACGAGCAGTACTTC. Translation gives CASSWGLGAYEQYF.

The CDR3 DNA follows: TGTGCCAGCAGCTTGGACCTTAATTCACTTAACTATGGCTACACCTTC. It translates to CASSLDLNSLNYGYTF. The chain is built from TRBV5-6 and TRBJ1-2; no reliable D call. CDR3 length equals 16 residues. The V end was cut by 0 bases, the J end by 1 base, with 13 bases between. Germline V gives CDR1 SGHDT, CDR2 YYEEEE.

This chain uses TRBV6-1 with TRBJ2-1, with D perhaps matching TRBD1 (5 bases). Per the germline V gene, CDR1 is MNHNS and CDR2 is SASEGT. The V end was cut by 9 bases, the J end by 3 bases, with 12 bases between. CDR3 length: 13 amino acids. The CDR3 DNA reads TGTGCCAGTTTAAGGGGTGGCTACAATGAGCAGTTCTTC. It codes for CASLRGGYNEQFF.

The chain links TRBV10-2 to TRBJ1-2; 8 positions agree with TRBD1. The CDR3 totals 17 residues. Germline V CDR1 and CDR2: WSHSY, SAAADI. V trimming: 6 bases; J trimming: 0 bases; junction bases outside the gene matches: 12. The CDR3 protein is CASRPAGQGKANYGYTF. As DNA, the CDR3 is TGCGCCAGCAGGCCCGCTGGACAGGGAAAAGCTAACTATGGCTACACCTTC.

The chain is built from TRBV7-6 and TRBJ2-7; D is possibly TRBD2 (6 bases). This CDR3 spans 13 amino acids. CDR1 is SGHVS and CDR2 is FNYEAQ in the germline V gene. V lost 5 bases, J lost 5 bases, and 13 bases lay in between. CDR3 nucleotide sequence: TGTGCCAGCAGCGCTGGGACTCGCGACGAGCAGTACTTC. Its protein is CASSAGTRDEQYF.

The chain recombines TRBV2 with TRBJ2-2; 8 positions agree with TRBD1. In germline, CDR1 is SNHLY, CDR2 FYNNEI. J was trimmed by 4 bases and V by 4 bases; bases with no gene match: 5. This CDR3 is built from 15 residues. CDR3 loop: CASSGGQGVTGELFF. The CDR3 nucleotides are TGTGCCAGCAGTGGAGGACAGGGAGTCACCGGGGAGCTGTTTTTT.

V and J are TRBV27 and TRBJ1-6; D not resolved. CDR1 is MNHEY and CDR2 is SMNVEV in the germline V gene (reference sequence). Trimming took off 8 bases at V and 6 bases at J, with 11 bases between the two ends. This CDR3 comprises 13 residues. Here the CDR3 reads CASRLVRNSPLHF. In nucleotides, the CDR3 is TGTGCCAGCCGATTGGTGCGTAATTCACCCCTCCACTTT.

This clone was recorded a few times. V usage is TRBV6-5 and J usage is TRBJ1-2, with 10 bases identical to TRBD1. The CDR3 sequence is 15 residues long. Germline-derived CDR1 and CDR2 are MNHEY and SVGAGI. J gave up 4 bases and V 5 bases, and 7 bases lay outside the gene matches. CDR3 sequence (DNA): TGTGCCAGCAGTCGGGACAGGGGTTCGACCTATGGCTACACCTTC. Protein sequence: CASSRDRGSTYGYTF.

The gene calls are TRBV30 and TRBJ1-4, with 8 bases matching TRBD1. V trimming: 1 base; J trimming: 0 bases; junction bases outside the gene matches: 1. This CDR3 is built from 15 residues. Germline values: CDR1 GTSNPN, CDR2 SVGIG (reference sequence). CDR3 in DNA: TGTGCCTGGAGTGCGGGACAGGCAACTAATGAAAAACTGTTTTTT. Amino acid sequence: CAWSAGQATNEKLFF.

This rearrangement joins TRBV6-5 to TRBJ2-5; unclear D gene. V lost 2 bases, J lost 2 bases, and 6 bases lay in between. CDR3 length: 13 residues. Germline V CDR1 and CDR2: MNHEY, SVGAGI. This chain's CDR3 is CASSYGQQETQYF. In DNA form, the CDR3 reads TGTGCCAGCAGTTACGGTCAGCAAGAGACCCAGTACTTC.

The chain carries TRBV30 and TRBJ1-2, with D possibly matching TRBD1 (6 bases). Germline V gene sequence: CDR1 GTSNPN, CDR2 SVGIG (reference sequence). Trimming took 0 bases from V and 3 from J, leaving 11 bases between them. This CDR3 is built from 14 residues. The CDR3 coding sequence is TGTGCCTGGAGTGTGACACAGGGTGACTATGGCTACACCTTC. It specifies CAWSVTQGDYGYTF.

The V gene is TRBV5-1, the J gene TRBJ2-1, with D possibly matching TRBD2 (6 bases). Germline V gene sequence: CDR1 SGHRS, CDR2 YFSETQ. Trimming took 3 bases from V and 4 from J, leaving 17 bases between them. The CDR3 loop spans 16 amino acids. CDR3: CASSSRGSGAYNEQFF. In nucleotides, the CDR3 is TGCGCCAGCAGCTCGAGGGGTAGCGGAGCTTACAATGAGCAGTTCTTC.

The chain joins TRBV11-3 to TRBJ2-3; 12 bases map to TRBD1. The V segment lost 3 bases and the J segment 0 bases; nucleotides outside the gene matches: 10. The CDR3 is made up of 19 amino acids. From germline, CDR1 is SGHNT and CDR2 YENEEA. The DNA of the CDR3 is TGTGCCAGCAGCTTGGGACAGGGGGCCTATCCCTCTAGCACAGATACGCAGTATTTT. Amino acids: CASSLGQGAYPSSTDTQYF.

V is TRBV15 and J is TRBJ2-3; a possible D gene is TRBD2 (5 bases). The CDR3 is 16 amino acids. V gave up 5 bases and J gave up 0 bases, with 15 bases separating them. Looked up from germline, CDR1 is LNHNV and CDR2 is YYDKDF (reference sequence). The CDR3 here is CATSARTLPSTDTQYF. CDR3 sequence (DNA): TGTGCCACCAGCGCTCGGACTCTTCCCAGCACAGATACGCAGTATTTT.

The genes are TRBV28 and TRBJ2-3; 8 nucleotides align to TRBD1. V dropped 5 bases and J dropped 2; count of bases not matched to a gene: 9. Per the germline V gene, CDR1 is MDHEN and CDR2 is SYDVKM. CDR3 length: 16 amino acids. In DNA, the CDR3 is TGTGCCAGCAGTCAACGGGACAGGACCATCACAGATACGCAGTATTTT. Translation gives CASSQRDRTITDTQYF.

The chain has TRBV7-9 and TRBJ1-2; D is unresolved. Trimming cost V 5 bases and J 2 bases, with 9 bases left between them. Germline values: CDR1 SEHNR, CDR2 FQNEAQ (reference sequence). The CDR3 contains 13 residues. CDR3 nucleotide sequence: TGTGCCAGCAGCATAGGAGTAAACTATGGCTACACCTTC. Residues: CASSIGVNYGYTF.

The CDR3 spells CASSEVAPPAETQYF. The CDR3 DNA reads as TGTGCCAGCAGTGAAGTGGCCCCCCCCGCCGAGACCCAGTACTTC. This chain links TRBV2 with TRBJ2-5; D is undetermined. This CDR3 contains 15 residues. Germline loops: CDR1 SNHLY, CDR2 FYNNEI. V lost 1 base to trimming and J lost 5 bases, with 14 bases between them.

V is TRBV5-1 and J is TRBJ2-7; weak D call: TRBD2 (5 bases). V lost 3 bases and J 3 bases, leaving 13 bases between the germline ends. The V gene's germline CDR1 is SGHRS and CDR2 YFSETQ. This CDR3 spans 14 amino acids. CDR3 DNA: TGCGCCAGCAGCTCCAACCCCCGGGACTACGAGCAGTACTTC. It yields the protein CASSSNPRDYEQYF.

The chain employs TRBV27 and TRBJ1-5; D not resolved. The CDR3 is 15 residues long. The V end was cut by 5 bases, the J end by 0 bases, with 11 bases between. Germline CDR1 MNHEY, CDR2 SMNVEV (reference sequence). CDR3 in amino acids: CASSPGQNSNQPQHF. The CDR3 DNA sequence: TGTGCCAGCAGTCCCGGTCAAAATAGCAATCAGCCCCAGCATTTT.

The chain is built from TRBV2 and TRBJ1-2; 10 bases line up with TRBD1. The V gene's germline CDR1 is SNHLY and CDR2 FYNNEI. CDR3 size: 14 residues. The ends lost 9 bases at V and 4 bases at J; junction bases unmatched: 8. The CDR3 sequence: CARTGGSWSYGYTF. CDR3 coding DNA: TGTGCCAGGACAGGGGGCAGCTGGAGCTATGGCTACACCTTC.

CDR3 in amino acids: CASSFPGGTDTQYF. CDR3 nucleotide sequence: TGTGCCAGCAGTTTTCCGGGGGGCACAGATACGCAGTATTTT. This chain uses TRBV11-2 with TRBJ2-3, with D possibly TRBD2 on 6 matching bases. V lost 6 bases and J lost 1, with 11 bases in between. The CDR3 totals 14 residues. The V gene's germline CDR1 is SGHAT and CDR2 FQNNGV.

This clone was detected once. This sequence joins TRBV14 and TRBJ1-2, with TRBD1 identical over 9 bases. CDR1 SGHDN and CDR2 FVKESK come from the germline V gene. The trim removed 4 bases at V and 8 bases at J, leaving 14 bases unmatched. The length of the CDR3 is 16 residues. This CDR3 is CASSPDGQGRIYGYTF. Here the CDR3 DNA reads TGTGCCAGCAGCCCCGACGGACAGGGGAGGATCTACGGCTACACCTTC.

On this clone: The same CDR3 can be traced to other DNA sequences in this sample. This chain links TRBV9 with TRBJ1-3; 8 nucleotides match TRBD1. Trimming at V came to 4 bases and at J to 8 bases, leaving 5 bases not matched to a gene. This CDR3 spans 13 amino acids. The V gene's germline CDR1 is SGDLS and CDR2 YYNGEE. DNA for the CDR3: TGTGCCAGCAGCCTTGACAGGGGATACACCATATATTTT. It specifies CASSLDRGYTIYF.